This T cell receptor (beta chain) was documented in a study of T cell repertoires in cytomegalovirus infection. Study context: Both CMV infection and a matching HLA type were indicated by public TCR beta signatures. Study observations and caveats: Carriers of CMV and the relevant HLA type were discriminated by public TCR beta frequency.

One entry per CDR3 protein results from TCRdb running MiXCR on the reads. The table has about 920,000 distinct CDR3 sequences, around 32% seen once; the top ten hold about an eighth. This clonotype has just a few counts. The antigen remains undetermined. CDR1 and CDR2 from the germline V gene are DFQATT and SNEGSKA (reference sequence). There are 11 residues in the CDR3. The germline V and J ends were trimmed by 3 bases and 17 bases, with 16 bases remaining between them. The source was cultured CD8+ T cells from PBMCs, collected from culture after CMV antigen stimulation. The chain couples TRBV20-1 to TRBJ1-4; no clear D. The receptor was derived from a human donor in good health (CMV status not recorded). Some clones in this sample may be carry-over from other donors' samples. The CDR3: CSASRGLLPFF. CDR3 bases: TGCAGTGCTAGTCGCGGACTACTTCCATTTTTT.